Listed below are T cell receptor beta chains from one sample, sequenced in a study of PD-1 blockade in classical Hodgkin lymphoma. Sequencing used immunoSEQ multiplex PCR; TCRdb keeps in-frame clones, though not all of them. The profile shows under 30,000 clones, less than 90% of them singletons. Sequences were derived from CD4+ T cells from blood, sampled at baseline. The source of these receptors is a human donor with classical Hodgkin lymphoma. The CDR3 runs from the conserved cysteine through the conserved F or W. D genes are given only for firm matches. Part of the rows lack a size; the others show once, few, many or a class for expanded clones.

cdr3_nt,cdr3_aa,v_call,clone_size,d_call,j_call
TGTGCCACCAGCAGACACGGGGTAATAAAAAGCTCCTACAATGAGCAGTTCTTC,CATSRHGVIKSSYNEQFF,TRBV15,once,-,TRBJ2-1
TGTGCCAGCAGTGAAACTAGCGGGAGGAGGAATGAGCAGTTCTTC,CASSETSGRRNEQFF,TRBV6-1,-,TRBD2,TRBJ2-1
TGTGCCAGCTCACTCAACAGGGGTGGTGAGACCCAGTACTTC,CASSLNRGGETQYF,TRBV18,few,TRBD1,TRBJ2-5
TGCGCCAGCAGCCAAATGGGTCAGGGGGAGCAGTACTTC,CASSQMGQGEQYF,TRBV4-1,-,-,TRBJ2-7
TGTGCCTGGAGTCCCCGATACAATGAGCAGTTCTTC,CAWSPRYNEQFF,TRBV30,-,-,TRBJ2-1
TGCGCCAGCAGCTTGGTGGTGACAAGGAACACTGAAGCTTTCTTT,CASSLVVTRNTEAFF,TRBV5-1,-,-,TRBJ1-1
TGTGCCAGCAGTGAAGCGGGAATCGGGACAGGGGGCATCGGTACTGAAGCTTTCTTT,CASSEAGIGTGGIGTEAFF,TRBV6-1,-,TRBD1,TRBJ1-1
TGTGCCACCTCCTGGGTAGCGGGCAACACCGGGGAGCTGTTTTTT,CATSWVAGNTGELFF,TRBV28,-,TRBD2,TRBJ2-2
TGTGCCAGCAATCAGGGGGCGAGGCTCGCTGAAGCTTTCTTT,CASNQGARLAEAFF,TRBV6-5,-,TRBD1,TRBJ1-1
TGTGCCAGTAGTATCCGCCCTCGATCGGTTGCAACTAATGAAAAACTGTTTTTT,CASSIRPRSVATNEKLFF,TRBV19,-,-,TRBJ1-4
TGTGCCAGCAGTCGAGGACAGGAGGGCTACACCTTC,CASSRGQEGYTF,TRBV6-5,-,TRBD1,TRBJ1-2
TGTGCCAGTAGTATCACATCCGCAGGCCGCAATCAGCCCCAGCATTTT,CASSITSAGRNQPQHF,TRBV19,few,-,TRBJ1-5
TGTGCCAGCAGCAGGACCCTATACAATGAGCAGTTCTTC,CASSRTLYNEQFF,TRBV5-8,-,-,TRBJ2-1
TGTGCCAGCAGTGCCGCAGACCGGTTTAACACTGAAGCTTTCTTT,CASSAADRFNTEAFF,TRBV6-1,-,-,TRBJ1-1
TGTGCCAGCCACAGGGTCCCCTCGAACACTGAAGCTTTCTTT,CASHRVPSNTEAFF,TRBV27,-,-,TRBJ1-1
TGCGCCAGCAGCCTCCGGGACAGGGTTAGCTATGGCTACACCTTC,CASSLRDRVSYGYTF,TRBV4-3,-,TRBD1,TRBJ1-2
TGTGCCAGCAGTGATCCGGGACTAGCGGGCGCCCTGAGGGATACGCAGTATTTT,CASSDPGLAGALRDTQYF,TRBV6-1,-,TRBD2,TRBJ2-3
TGCGCCAGCAGTGACGGGGGTAGTGGAAACACCATATATTTT,CASSDGGSGNTIYF,TRBV10-2,-,-,TRBJ1-3
TGTGCCAGCAGCCCGTTTGTGGGGGGCCAAGAGACCCAGTACTTC,CASSPFVGGQETQYF,TRBV7-2,-,-,TRBJ2-5
TGTGCCAGTAGTATAGCTGGACTGAGCACAGATACGCAGTATTTT,CASSIAGLSTDTQYF,TRBV19,-,-,TRBJ2-3
TGTGCCAGCAGCCCCGGTGGCTCCTACAATGAGCAGTTCTTC,CASSPGGSYNEQFF,TRBV11-3,-,-,TRBJ2-1
TGTGCCAGCAGCCAGGGACTAGCGGGATATGGCGATGAGCAGTTCTTC,CASSQGLAGYGDEQFF,TRBV11-2,-,TRBD2,TRBJ2-1
TGTGCCAGCAGCCTCACGCCCCCTATACAGGGTAGAATGAACACTGAAGCTTTCTTT,CASSLTPPIQGRMNTEAFF,TRBV7-6,-,-,TRBJ1-1
TGTGCCAGCAGTGAGACAGGGGCAGTGGTGTCCTATGGCTACACCTTC,CASSETGAVVSYGYTF,TRBV6-1,-,TRBD1,TRBJ1-2
TGTGCCAGCAGTGAAGCGGGGGGAGCGGGAAACTACGAGCAGTACTTC,CASSEAGGAGNYEQYF,TRBV6-1,-,TRBD2,TRBJ2-7
TGTGCCAGTAGTAGGAGGGGGTACGAACTGTTTTTT,CASSRRGYELFF,TRBV19,few,-,TRBJ2-2
TGTGCCTGGGCGGGACAGGGTCGGGGGGAGCAGTACTTC,CAWAGQGRGEQYF,TRBV30,-,TRBD1,TRBJ2-7